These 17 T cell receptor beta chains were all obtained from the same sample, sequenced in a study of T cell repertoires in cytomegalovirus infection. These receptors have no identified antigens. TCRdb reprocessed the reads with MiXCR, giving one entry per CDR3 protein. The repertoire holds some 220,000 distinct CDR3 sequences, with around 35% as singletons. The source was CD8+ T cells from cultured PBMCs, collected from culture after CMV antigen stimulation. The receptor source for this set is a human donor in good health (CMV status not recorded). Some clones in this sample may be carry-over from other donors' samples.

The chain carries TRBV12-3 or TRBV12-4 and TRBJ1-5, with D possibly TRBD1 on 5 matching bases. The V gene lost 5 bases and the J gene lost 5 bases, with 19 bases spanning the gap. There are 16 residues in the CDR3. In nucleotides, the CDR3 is TGTGCCAGCAGTACCCTGGCAGGGATGGTAGATCAGCCCCAGCATTTT. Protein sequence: CASSTLAGMVDQPQHF.

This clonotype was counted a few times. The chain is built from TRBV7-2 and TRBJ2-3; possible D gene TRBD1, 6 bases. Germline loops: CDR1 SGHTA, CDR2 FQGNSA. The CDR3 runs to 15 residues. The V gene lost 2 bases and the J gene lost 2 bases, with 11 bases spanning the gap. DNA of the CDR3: TGTGCCAGCAGCTTAAGGGACACAAACACAGATACGCAGTATTTT. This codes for CASSLRDTNTDTQYF.

CDR3 region: CASSNLQGGYTF. The CDR3 coding sequence is TGTGCCAGCAGTAATCTACAGGGCGGCTACACCTTC. The rearrangement uses TRBV9 and TRBJ1-2; D might be TRBD1 (6 bases). CDR1 is SGDLS, CDR2 YYNGEE, per germline. The CDR3 spans 12 residues. V was clipped by 5 bases and J by 8 bases, with 13 bases between them.

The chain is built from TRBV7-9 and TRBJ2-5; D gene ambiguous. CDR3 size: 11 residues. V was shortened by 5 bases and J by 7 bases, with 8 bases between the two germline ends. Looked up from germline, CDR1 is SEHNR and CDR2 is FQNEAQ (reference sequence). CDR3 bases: TGTGCCAGCAGCCAGAAAGGGACCCAGTACTTC. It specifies CASSQKGTQYF.

The CDR3 is CSARGLYAGAAEAFF. CDR3 bases: TGCAGTGCTAGAGGTCTTTATGCCGGCGCCGCTGAAGCTTTCTTT. The chain links TRBV20-1 to TRBJ1-1; D is unclear. Trimming shortened V by 1 base and J by 6 bases, and 18 bases separated the two germline ends. The CDR3 runs to 15 residues. The germline CDR1 and CDR2 sequences are DFQATT and SNEGSKA (reference sequence).

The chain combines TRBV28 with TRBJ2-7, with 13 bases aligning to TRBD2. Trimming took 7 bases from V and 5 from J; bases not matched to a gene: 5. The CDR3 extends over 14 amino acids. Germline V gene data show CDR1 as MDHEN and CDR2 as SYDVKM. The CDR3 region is CASTHGTSGDEQYF. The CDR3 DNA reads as TGTGCCAGCACTCACGGGACTAGCGGGGACGAGCAGTACTTC.

In DNA, the CDR3 is TGTGCCACCAGCAGAGAAGGGCGCGGAGGGGGCTACGAGCAGTACTTC. It yields the protein CATSREGRGGGYEQYF. The gene calls are TRBV15 and TRBJ2-7; D might be TRBD1 or TRBD2, each matching 6 bases. Trimming took off 0 bases at V and 3 bases at J, with 15 bases between the two ends. This CDR3 comprises 16 residues. Per germline, CDR1 LNHNV and CDR2 YYDKDF (reference sequence).

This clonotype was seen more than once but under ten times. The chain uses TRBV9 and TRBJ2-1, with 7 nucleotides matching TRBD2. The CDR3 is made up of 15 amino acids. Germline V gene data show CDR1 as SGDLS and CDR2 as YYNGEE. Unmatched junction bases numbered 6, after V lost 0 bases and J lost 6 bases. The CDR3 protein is CASSVGEGGINEQFF. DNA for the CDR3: TGTGCCAGCAGCGTAGGGGAGGGAGGGATCAATGAGCAGTTCTTC.

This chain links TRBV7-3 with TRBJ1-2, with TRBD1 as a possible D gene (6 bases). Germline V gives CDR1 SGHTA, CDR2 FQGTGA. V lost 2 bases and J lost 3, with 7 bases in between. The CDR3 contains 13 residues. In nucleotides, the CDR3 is TGTGCCAGCAGCTTAGGGGGCGACTATGGCTACACCTTC. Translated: CASSLGGDYGYTF.

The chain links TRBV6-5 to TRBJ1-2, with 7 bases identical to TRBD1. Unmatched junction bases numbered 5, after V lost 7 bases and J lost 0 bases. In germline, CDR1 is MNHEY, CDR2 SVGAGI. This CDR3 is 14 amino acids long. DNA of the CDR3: TGTGCCAGCACCTCAGGGGGAGCTAACTATGGCTACACCTTC. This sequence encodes CASTSGGANYGYTF.

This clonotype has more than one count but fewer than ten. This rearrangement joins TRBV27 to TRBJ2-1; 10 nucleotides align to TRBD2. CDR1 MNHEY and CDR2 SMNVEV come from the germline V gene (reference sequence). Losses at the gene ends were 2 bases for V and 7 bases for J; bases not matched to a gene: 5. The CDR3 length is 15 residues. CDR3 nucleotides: TGTGCCAGCAGTTTACGACTAGCGGGTCCTAATGAGCAGTTCTTC. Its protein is CASSLRLAGPNEQFF.

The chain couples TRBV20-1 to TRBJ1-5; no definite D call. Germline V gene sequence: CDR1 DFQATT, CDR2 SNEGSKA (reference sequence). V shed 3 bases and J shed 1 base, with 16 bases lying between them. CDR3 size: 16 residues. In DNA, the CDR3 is TGCAGTGCTAGCGGGGTCTTGGATCTGAGCAATCAGCCCCAGCATTTT. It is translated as CSASGVLDLSNQPQHF.

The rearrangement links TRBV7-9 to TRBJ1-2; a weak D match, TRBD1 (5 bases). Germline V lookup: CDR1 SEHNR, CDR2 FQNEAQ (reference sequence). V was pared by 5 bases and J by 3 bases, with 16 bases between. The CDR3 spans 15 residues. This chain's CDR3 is CASSPPGFQDYGYTF. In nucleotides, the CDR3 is TGTGCCAGCAGCCCCCCAGGGTTTCAGGACTATGGCTACACCTTC.

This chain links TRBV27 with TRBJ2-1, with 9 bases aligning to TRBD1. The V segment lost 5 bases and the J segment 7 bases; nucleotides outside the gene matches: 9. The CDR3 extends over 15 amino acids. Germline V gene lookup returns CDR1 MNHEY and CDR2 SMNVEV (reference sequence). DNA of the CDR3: TGTGCCAGCAGTCACACCGCACAGGGGGCGAATGAGCAGTTCTTC. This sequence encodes CASSHTAQGANEQFF.

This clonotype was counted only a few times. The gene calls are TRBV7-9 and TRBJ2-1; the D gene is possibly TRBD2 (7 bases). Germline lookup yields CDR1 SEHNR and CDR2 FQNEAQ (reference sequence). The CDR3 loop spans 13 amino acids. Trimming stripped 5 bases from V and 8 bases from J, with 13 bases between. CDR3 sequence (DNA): TGTGCCAGCAGCCCACCGGGGGGCCATGAGCAGTTCTTC. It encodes CASSPPGGHEQFF.

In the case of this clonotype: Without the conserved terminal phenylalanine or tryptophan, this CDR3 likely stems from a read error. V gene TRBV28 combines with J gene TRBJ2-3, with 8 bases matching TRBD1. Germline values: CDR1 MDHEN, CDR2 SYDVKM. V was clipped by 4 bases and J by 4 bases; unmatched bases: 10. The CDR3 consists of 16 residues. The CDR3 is CASSSIPGDRPDTQYS. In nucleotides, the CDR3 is TGTGCCAGCAGTTCCATCCCGGGGGACAGGCCAGATACGCAGTATTCT.

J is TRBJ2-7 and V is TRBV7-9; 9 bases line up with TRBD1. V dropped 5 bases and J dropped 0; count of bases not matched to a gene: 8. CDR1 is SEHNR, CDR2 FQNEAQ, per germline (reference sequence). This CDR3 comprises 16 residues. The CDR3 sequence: CASSRDRDRLSYEQYF. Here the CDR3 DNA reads TGTGCCAGCAGCCGGGACAGGGACCGTCTCTCCTACGAGCAGTACTTC.